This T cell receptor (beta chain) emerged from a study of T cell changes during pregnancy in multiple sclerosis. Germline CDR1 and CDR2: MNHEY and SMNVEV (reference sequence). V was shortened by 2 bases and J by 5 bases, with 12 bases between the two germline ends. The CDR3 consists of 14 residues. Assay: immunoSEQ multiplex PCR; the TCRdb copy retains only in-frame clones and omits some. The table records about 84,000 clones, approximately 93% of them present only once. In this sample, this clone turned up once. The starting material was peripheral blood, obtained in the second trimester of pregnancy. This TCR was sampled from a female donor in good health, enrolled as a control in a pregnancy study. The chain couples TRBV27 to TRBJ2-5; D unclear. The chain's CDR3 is CASSLAVAWETQYF. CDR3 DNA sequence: TGTGCCAGCAGTTTAGCGGTAGCTTGGGAGACCCAGTACTTC.